This passage covers 24 T cell receptor beta chains from one sample sequenced in a study of PD-1 blockade in classical Hodgkin lymphoma. Regarding time point: cycle 4 day 1 (C4D1), after 6 weeks of nivolumab. Every single patient, without exception, relapsed after autologous stem cell transplantation, and brentuximab vedotin exposure varied. Measured with immunoSEQ multiplex PCR; TCRdb has only the in-frame clones, and not every one. In the table there are more than 95,000 clones, about nine tenths of which are singletons. The source was peripheral blood mononuclear cells (PBMCs), collected before the fourth cycle of nivolumab. These receptors were obtained from a human donor with classical Hodgkin lymphoma.

The CDR3 reads CASSLGNRVDGYTF. The CDR3 DNA sequence: TGCGCCAGCAGCTTGGGAAACAGGGTGGATGGCTACACCTTC. The genes are TRBV5-1 and TRBJ1-2; weak D call: TRBD1 (6 bases). Between the trimmed V and J ends, which lost 0 bases and 6 bases, there was a span of 12 bases. The germline CDR1 and CDR2 sequences are SGHRS and YFSETQ. The CDR3 contains 14 residues. Full variable domain (rest looked up from reference TRBV5-1 and TRBJ1-2): KAGVTQTPRYLIKTRGQQVTLSCSPISGHRSVSWYQQTPGQGLQFLFEYFSETQRNKGNFPGRFSGRQFSNSRSEMNVSTLELGDSALYLCASSLGNRVDGYTFGSGTRLTVV.

A few counts support this clone. The CDR3 nucleotides are TGTGCCAGCAGTGAAGCGGGGGGCCATGGCTACACCTTC. Translated, it gives CASSEAGGHGYTF. The chain combines TRBV25-1 with TRBJ1-2, with a tentative D call TRBD1 (6 bases). Trimming removed 2 bases from V and 6 bases from J, with 10 bases in between. The CDR3 is made up of 13 amino acids. Germline lookup yields CDR1 MGHDK and CDR2 SYGVNS.

In its sample, this clone was seen a few times. This sequence joins TRBV2 and TRBJ1-5; TRBD1 is a possible D gene (5 bases). V lost 5 bases, J lost 6 bases, and 17 bases lay in between. The V gene's germline CDR1 is SNHLY and CDR2 FYNNEI. CDR3 length: 15 residues. The CDR3 loop reads CASSILGLGGQPQHF. DNA of the CDR3: TGTGCCAGCAGTATCCTGGGACTTGGGGGTCAGCCCCAGCATTTT. Full variable domain (outside the CDR3, taken from reference TRBV2 and TRBJ1-5): EPEVTQTPSHQVTQMGQEVILRCVPISNHLYFYWYRQILGQKVEFLVSFYNNEISEKSEIFDDQFSVERPDGSNFTLKIRSTKLEDSAMYFCASSILGLGGQPQHFGDGTRLSIL.

This rearrangement joins TRBV19 to TRBJ1-1, with D unclear. Trimming took 6 bases from V and 1 from J, leaving 9 bases between them. The V gene's germline CDR1 is LNHDA and CDR2 SQIVND (reference sequence). The CDR3 contains 13 residues. In DNA, the CDR3 is TGTGCCAGTAGCCGCAGCCCGAACACTGAAGCTTTCTTT. This gives the protein CASSRSPNTEAFF.

The rearrangement uses TRBV6-4 and TRBJ1-2; D call uncertain. The CDR3 is 15 residues long. Germline CDR1 MRHNA, CDR2 SNTAGT. Trimming cost V 6 bases and J 6 bases, with 20 bases left between them. This chain's CDR3 is CASSPGLRSSHGYTF. The CDR3 DNA follows: TGTGCCAGCAGCCCCGGGCTTCGTAGTTCCCATGGCTACACCTTC.

The V and J genes are TRBV19 and TRBJ1-5; 7 nucleotides line up with TRBD1. The CDR3 spans 16 residues. The V segment lost 5 bases and the J segment 2 bases; nucleotides outside the gene matches: 9. The germline gives CDR1 LNHDA, CDR2 SQIVND (reference sequence). The CDR3 loop reads CASSRTGGARNQPQHF. DNA for the CDR3: TGTGCCAGTAGTCGGACAGGAGGGGCTCGCAATCAGCCCCAGCATTTT. Based on the CDR3 plus reference TRBV19 and TRBJ1-5, the full variable domain is DGGITQSPKYLFRKEGQNVTLSCEQNLNHDAMYWYRQDPGQGLRLIYYSQIVNDFQKGDIAEGYSVSREKKESFPLTVTSAQKNPTAFYLCASSRTGGARNQPQHFGDGTRLSIL.

V and J are TRBV18 and TRBJ1-5; D unclear. The V end was cut by 4 bases, the J end by 7 bases, with 11 bases between. The V gene's germline CDR1 is KGHSH and CDR2 LQKENI. The CDR3 totals 13 residues. CDR3 nucleotide sequence: TGTGCCAGCTCACAAGAGAGGGAGCAGCCCCAGCATTTT. Translating it yields CASSQEREQPQHF.

The chain recombines TRBV19 with TRBJ1-3; D not resolved. CDR1 is LNHDA, CDR2 SQIVND, per germline (reference sequence). Trimming removed 3 bases from V and 4 bases from J, with 16 bases in between. This CDR3 region has 16 residues. The DNA of the CDR3 is TGTGCCAGTAGTATCAAGTCACCGGTATCCGGAAACACCATATATTTT. It specifies CASSIKSPVSGNTIYF.

This chain uses TRBV4-2 with TRBJ2-7; D call uncertain. Trimming pared 0 bases from V and 12 bases from J, leaving 9 bases between. Germline V lookup: CDR1 LGHNA, CDR2 YNFKEQ. The CDR3 has 11 residues. CDR3 bases: TGTGCCAGCAGCCAAGACGCGGCGTTGTACTTC. It specifies CASSQDAALYF.

CDR3 region: CASSPAGTGGKDTQYF. In DNA form, the CDR3 reads TGTGCCAGCTCACCGGCCGGGACAGGGGGTAAAGATACGCAGTATTTT. The chain combines TRBV18 with TRBJ2-3; 11 bases are shared with TRBD1. This CDR3 has 16 residues. J gave up 5 bases and V 3 bases, and 7 bases lay outside the gene matches. The germline V gene encodes CDR1 KGHSH and CDR2 LQKENI.

This clone was seen only a few times. The rearrangement links TRBV6-6 to TRBJ2-7, with 9 bases aligning to TRBD1. Germline CDR1 reads MNHNY; CDR2 reads SVGAGI (reference sequence). The CDR3 has 15 amino acids. V lost 5 bases to trimming and J lost 5 bases; unmatched junction nucleotides: 10. The CDR3 loop is CASSPPGQGGHEQYF. The CDR3 DNA sequence: TGTGCCAGCAGTCCCCCGGGACAGGGAGGTCACGAGCAGTACTTC.

The CDR3 DNA follows: TGTGCCAGCAGTTACTCGACGGACCCTCGAAACACCATATATTTT. This codes for CASSYSTDPRNTIYF. The V gene is TRBV6-5, the J gene TRBJ1-3, with unresolved D. Trimming shortened V by 0 bases and J by 5 bases, and 11 bases separated the two germline ends. This CDR3 spans 15 amino acids. Germline V gene data show CDR1 as MNHEY and CDR2 as SVGAGI.

The chain has TRBV14 and TRBJ2-1; the D is unclear. CDR1 and CDR2 (germline): SGHDN, FVKESK. CDR3 length: 18 residues. The V end lost 3 bases, the J end lost 7 bases, and 25 bases lay between the germline ends. CDR3 amino acids: CASSHLSILLEQTNEQFF. The CDR3, as DNA: TGTGCCAGCAGCCATTTATCTATACTTCTAGAACAGACTAATGAGCAGTTCTTC. Complete variable domain (other parts from reference TRBV14 and TRBJ2-1): EAGVTQFPSHSVIEKGQTVTLRCDPISGHDNLYWYRRVMGKEIKFLLHFVKESKQDESGMPNNRFLAERTGGTYSTLKVQPAELEDSGVYFCASSHLSILLEQTNEQFFGPGTRLTVL.

The V call is TRBV11-2, the J call TRBJ2-7; 7 nucleotides align to TRBD1. The germline V gene has CDR1 SGHAT and CDR2 FQNNGV. V dropped 4 bases and J dropped 6; count of bases not matched to a gene: 6. This CDR3 region has 13 residues. The CDR3 loop reads CASSSRAGGEQYF. The CDR3 DNA follows: TGTGCCAGCAGCTCCCGAGCAGGGGGCGAGCAGTACTTC.

This chain joins TRBV5-1 and TRBJ2-7; D perhaps matches TRBD2 (5 bases). Germline CDR1 SGHRS, CDR2 YFSETQ. The CDR3 consists of 17 residues. The V and J ends lost 0 bases and 5 bases respectively, with 21 bases between them. The CDR3: CASSLVELATGVNEQYF. The CDR3 nucleotides read TGCGCCAGCAGCTTGGTTGAATTAGCGACCGGGGTGAACGAGCAGTACTTC.

In nucleotides, the CDR3 is TGTGCCAGTAGTGCCGGGACAGGGATCGAAGGCTACACCTTC. Translation gives CASSAGTGIEGYTF. The chain joins TRBV19 to TRBJ1-2, with 9 nucleotides matching TRBD1. This CDR3 is built from 14 residues. V shed 5 bases, J shed 8 bases, and the junction held 9 bases outside the gene matches. Germline CDR1 and CDR2: LNHDA and SQIVND (reference sequence).

Here the CDR3 DNA reads TGTGCCAGCAGCCCCCGGGGGAGCGATCAGCCCCAGCATTTT. Protein sequence: CASSPRGSDQPQHF. The rearrangement links TRBV7-2 to TRBJ1-5, with D possibly matching TRBD1 (5 bases). The CDR3 loop spans 14 amino acids. Germline V lookup: CDR1 SGHTA, CDR2 FQGNSA. V was pared by 5 bases and J by 5 bases, with 13 bases between.

The CDR3 nucleotides are TGTGCCAGCTGGGCCGGGGTCCCCAACGAGCAGTACTTC. Amino acids: CASWAGVPNEQYF. The rearrangement links TRBV6-5 to TRBJ2-7; perhaps TRBD2 as D (5 bases). Germline-derived CDR1 and CDR2 are MNHEY and SVGAGI. With 8 bases removed from V and 5 bases from J, the gap between germline ends came to 16 bases. CDR3 length equals 13 residues.

The V call is TRBV29-1, the J call TRBJ1-5; D ambiguous. CDR3 length: 12 residues. V lost 7 bases to trimming and J lost 6 bases, with 13 bases between them. Germline loops: CDR1 SQVTM, CDR2 ANQGSEA. The CDR3 protein is CSGREGSQPQHF. Here the CDR3 DNA reads TGCAGCGGAAGGGAGGGTAGTCAGCCCCAGCATTTT.

This chain joins TRBV5-4 and TRBJ1-2, with D uncertain. The CDR3 is 13 amino acids. V was clipped by 1 base and J by 8 bases, with 12 bases between them. Germline V gene lookup returns CDR1 SGHNT and CDR2 YYREEE (reference sequence). CDR3 sequence (DNA): TGTGCCAGCAGCTTGAAATGGGCAGGCGGCTACACCTTC. Translated: CASSLKWAGGYTF.

The rearrangement uses TRBV4-3 and TRBJ1-1; D gene uncertain. From germline, CDR1 is LGHNA and CDR2 YSLEER. Trimming stripped 3 bases from V and 5 bases from J, with 10 bases between. The length of the CDR3 is 13 residues. The CDR3 here is CASSQAPGTEAFF. As DNA, the CDR3 is TGCGCCAGCAGCCAGGCTCCCGGGACTGAAGCTTTCTTT.

V and J are TRBV29-1 and TRBJ1-1; a weak D match, TRBD1 (6 bases). The germline V and J ends were trimmed by 7 bases and 2 bases, with 17 bases remaining between them. There are 14 residues in the CDR3. From germline, CDR1 is SQVTM and CDR2 ANQGSEA. In DNA form, the CDR3 reads TGCAGCGCGGGGGGCAGGTTGTCCAACACTGAAGCTTTCTTT. The encoded protein is CSAGGRLSNTEAFF.

This clone has a single count. The gene calls are TRBV30 and TRBJ2-7, with D perhaps matching TRBD1 (5 bases). Trimming removed 0 bases at V and 1 base at J, with 19 bases between. There are 17 residues in the CDR3. The germline CDR1 and CDR2 sequences are GTSNPN and SVGIG (reference sequence). In nucleotides, the CDR3 is TGTGCCTGGAGTGTGTGGGGCTCGCTAGACAGTTCCTACGAGCAGTACTTC. Its translation: CAWSVWGSLDSSYEQYF.

The chain couples TRBV30 to TRBJ2-2, with D possibly TRBD2 on 5 matching bases. V was shortened by 0 bases and J by 0 bases, with 8 bases between the two germline ends. The CDR3 is 15 residues long. CDR1 and CDR2 from the germline V gene are GTSNPN and SVGIG (reference sequence). In nucleotides, the CDR3 is TGTGCCTGGAGTGTAGCGGTAACGAACACCGGGGAGCTGTTTTTT. Its protein product is CAWSVAVTNTGELFF.